What follows are 4 T cell receptor beta chains derived from one specimen sequenced in a study of monozygotic twins with inflammatory bowel disease. For each CDR3 protein, TCRdb gives one entry from its re-call of the 5' RACE reads, without DNA. Listed are about 200,000 distinct CDR3 sequences; under 8.5% falls within the top ten. Material: blood. The receptor set was obtained from a human donor with ulcerative colitis or Crohn's disease, or a healthy co-twin of an affected twin (not recorded which).

This chain connects TRBV4-2 to TRBJ2-7; TCRdb names TRBD2, which stays unverified in the absence of DNA. Germline lookup yields CDR1 LGHNA and CDR2 YNFKEQ. CDR3 size: 16 residues. CDR3 sequence reads: CASSHSGDISSYEQYF.

The chain carries TRBV7-9 and TRBJ1-3. CDR3 length equals 14 residues. In germline, CDR1 is SEHNR, CDR2 FQNEAQ (reference sequence). The CDR3 here is CASSSPHIGNTIYF.

The chain employs TRBV15 and TRBJ2-7; TCRdb's D call of TRBD1 is untestable without DNA. Germline CDR1 and CDR2: LNHNV and YYDKDF (reference sequence). The CDR3 runs 16 residues. CDR3 region: CATSRDIPGQGYEQYF. The full variable domain, with the rest looked up from reference TRBV15 and TRBJ2-7, is DAMVIQNPRYQVTQFGKPVTLSCSQTLNHNVMYWYQQKSSQAPKLLFHYYDKDFNNEADTPDNFQSRRPNTSFCFLDIRSPGLGDTAMYLCATSRDIPGQGYEQYFGPGTRLTVT.

V usage is TRBV12-3 or TRBV12-4 and J usage is TRBJ1-5; TCRdb outputs TRBD1, but without DNA this stays unchecked. The CDR3 runs 12 residues. CDR3 region: CASTLGSQPQHF.